This T cell receptor beta chain was recovered during a study of blood T cells in healthy people across ages. For the second PCR, which ran for about 6 to 11 cycles, a sample-barcoded 5' primer and a J-beta primer mix were used. MiXCR, applied by TCRdb to the 5' RACE reads, yields one record per CDR3 protein. The sample contains hundreds of thousands of distinct CDR3 sequences, around 24% of which appear only once. Trimming left V 6 bases short and J 0 bases short, with 12 bases between. Germline V gives CDR1 SGHTA, CDR2 FQGNSA. The length of the CDR3 is 14 residues. This same sample was also part of a study on T cells of mothers and their children.

Sequencing was performed on blood. The receptor's source is a boy aged 10-17 years in good health. The rearrangement joins TRBV7-2 to TRBJ2-7; unclear D gene. The CDR3 DNA reads as TGTGCCAGCAGTGGCTTCTCGAGCTCCTACGAGCAGTACTTC. Translating gives CASSGFSSSYEQYF.